Below, one T cell receptor (beta chain) is given with its context. The antigen is undetermined. The data belong to a study of OX40 agonist ivuxolimab in advanced cancers. About the research overall: Cohort: around 79% men, mean age 60, aged about 23 to 80. Study-level points and caveats: Among the least clonally expanded were partial responders at 0.1-3.0 mg/kg.

Sequenced by immunoSEQ multiplex PCR; TCRdb stores in-frame clones only, minus some. Found here are tens of thousands of clones, approximately 90% of them singletons; the top ten hold 58%. The sample was CD4+ or CD8+ T cells sorted from blood, taken in a trial of the OX40 agonist ivuxolimab. The receptor was isolated from an adult with an advanced solid tumor such as melanoma, head and neck, liver or kidney cancer.

CDR3 DNA: TGCGCCAGCACGAGTACAGGGGTCGAGGGTGAAAAACTGTTTTTT. Encoded protein: CASTSTGVEGEKLFF. V usage is TRBV4-1 and J usage is TRBJ1-4; 7 bases are shared with TRBD1. With 7 bases clipped from V and 7 bases from J, the junction kept 12 bases outside the gene matches. This CDR3 has 15 amino acids. CDR1 MGHRA and CDR2 YSYEKL come from the germline V gene.